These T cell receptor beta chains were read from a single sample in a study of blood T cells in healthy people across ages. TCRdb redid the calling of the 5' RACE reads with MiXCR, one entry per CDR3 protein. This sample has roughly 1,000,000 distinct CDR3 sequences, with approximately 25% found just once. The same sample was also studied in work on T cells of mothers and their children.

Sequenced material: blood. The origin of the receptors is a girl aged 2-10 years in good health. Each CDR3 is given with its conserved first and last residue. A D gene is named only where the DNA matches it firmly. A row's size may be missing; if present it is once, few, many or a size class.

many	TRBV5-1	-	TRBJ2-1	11	CASSLGHEQFF	TGTGCCAGCAGTTTAGGCCATGAGCAGTTCTTC
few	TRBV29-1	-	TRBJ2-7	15	CSVEDQGTETYEQYF	TGCAGCGTTGAAGATCAGGGGACTGAGACCTACGAGCAGTACTTC
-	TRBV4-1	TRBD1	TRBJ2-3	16	CASSRLPGGITDTQYF	TGCGCCAGCAGCCGACTGCCAGGGGGCATCACAGATACGCAGTATTTT
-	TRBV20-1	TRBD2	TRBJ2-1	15	CSASTGLAVYNEQFF	TGCAGTGCCAGCACTGGACTAGCGGTCTACAATGAGCAGTTCTTC
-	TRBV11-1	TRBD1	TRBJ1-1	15	CASSPNPDRGTEAFF	TGTGCCAGCAGCCCGAATCCCGACAGGGGCACTGAAGCTTTCTTT
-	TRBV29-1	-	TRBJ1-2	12	CSVEGPSYGYTF	TGCAGCGTTGAAGGTCCATCCTATGGCTACACCTTC
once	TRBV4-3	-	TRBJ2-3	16	CASSQTVSRATDTQYF	TGCGCCAGCAGCCAAACGGTTAGCAGGGCCACAGATACGCAGTATTTT
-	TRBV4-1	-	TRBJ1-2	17	CASSQDKQQGLSSVYTF	TGCGCCAGCAGCCAAGATAAACAGCAGGGCCTGTCTTCGGTCTACACCTTC
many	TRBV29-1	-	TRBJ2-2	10	CSVEAGELFF	TGCAGCGTTGAAGCCGGGGAGCTGTTTTTT
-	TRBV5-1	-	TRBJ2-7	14	CASSPDAGYYEQYF	TGCGCCAGCAGCCCAGACGCAGGTTACTACGAGCAGTACTTC
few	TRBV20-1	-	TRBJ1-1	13	CSASGPADTEAFF	TGCAGTGCTAGTGGGCCGGCGGACACTGAAGCTTTCTTT
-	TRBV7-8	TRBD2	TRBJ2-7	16	CASSLFRLAENYEQYF	TGTGCCAGCAGCTTATTTAGACTAGCGGAAAATTACGAGCAGTACTTC
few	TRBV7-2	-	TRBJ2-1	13	CASSLAEPNEQFF	TGTGCCAGCAGCTTAGCAGAACCGAATGAGCAGTTCTTC
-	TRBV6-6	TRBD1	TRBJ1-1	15	CASSYSGQGARKAFF	TGTGCCAGCAGTTACTCGGGACAGGGGGCCAGGAAAGCTTTCTTT
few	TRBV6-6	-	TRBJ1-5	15	CASSYGGYGNQPQHF	TGTGCCAGCAGTTATGGGGGGTACGGCAATCAGCCCCAGCATTTT
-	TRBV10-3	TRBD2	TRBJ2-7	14	CAISEASGAYEQYF	TGTGCCATCAGTGAGGCTAGCGGGGCCTACGAGCAGTACTTC
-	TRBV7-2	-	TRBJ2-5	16	CASSLAIRAVGETQYF	TGTGCCAGCAGCTTAGCGATCCGGGCGGTGGGTGAGACCCAGTACTTC
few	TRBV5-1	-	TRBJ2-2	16	CASSLVSWANTGELFF	TGCGCCAGCAGCTTGGTCTCCTGGGCGAACACCGGGGAGCTGTTTTTT
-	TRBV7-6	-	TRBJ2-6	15	CASSFALAGANVLTF	TGTGCCAGCAGCTTTGCCCTGGCTGGGGCCAACGTCCTGACTTTC
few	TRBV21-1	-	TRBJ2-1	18	CASSKASVGPMSYNEQFF	TGTGCCAGCAGCAAAGCGTCGGTGGGGCCCATGTCCTACAATGAGCAGTTCTTC
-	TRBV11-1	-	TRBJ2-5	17	CASSTGTSSHQGETQYF	TGTGCCAGCAGCACCGGGACATCATCTCATCAGGGTGAGACCCAGTACTTC
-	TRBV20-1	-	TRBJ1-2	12	CSASEADYGYTF	TGCAGTGCTAGTGAGGCAGATTATGGCTACACCTTC
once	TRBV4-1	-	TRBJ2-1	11	CASSQDGVQFF	TGCGCCAGCAGCCAAGACGGGGTTCAGTTCTTC
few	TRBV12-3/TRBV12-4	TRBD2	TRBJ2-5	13	CASRSGVQETQYF	TGTGCCAGCAGGAGCGGGGTACAAGAGACCCAGTACTTC
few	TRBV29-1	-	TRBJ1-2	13	CSVDPIRDTGYTF	TGCAGCGTTGACCCAATACGAGATACTGGCTACACCTTC
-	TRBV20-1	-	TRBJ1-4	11	CSASMDEKLFF	TGCAGTGCTAGCATGGATGAAAAACTGTTTTTT
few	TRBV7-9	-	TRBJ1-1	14	CASSLAFPNTEAFF	TGTGCCAGCAGCTTAGCGTTTCCGAACACTGAAGCTTTCTTT
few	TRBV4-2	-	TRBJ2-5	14	CASSPRKGEETQYF	TGTGCCAGCAGCCCCAGGAAAGGCGAAGAGACCCAGTACTTC